This TCR beta chain was sequenced for a study of T cells in Graves' hyperthyroidism and ophthalmopathy. Study in general: Staff took peripheral blood when the initial diagnosis was made, before any treatment began. Whole-study findings and limits: Model-based prediction identified ophthalmopathy a median around 6.5 months prior to its onset.

Criteria for exclusion of patients were uncontrolled infection, other autoimmune disease, pregnancy or lactation. Using about 10 ml of fresh peripheral blood, PBMCs were prepared. This clonotype occurred a few times. Its antigen is currently unknown. The length of the CDR3 is 15 residues. The germline V and J ends were trimmed by 6 bases and 1 base, with 15 bases remaining between them. The germline V gene encodes CDR1 MDHEN and CDR2 SYDVKM. Researchers took RNA transcripts and amplified the TCR beta CDR3 regions from them. HTBI primers were the set used in a first-round RT-PCR of the TCR CDR3. A single record per CDR3 protein comes from TCRdb applying MiXCR to the multiplex PCR reads. The table has 300,000 to 400,000 distinct CDR3 sequences, approximately 18% seen once.

This chain connects TRBV28 to TRBJ2-5; a possible D gene is TRBD1 (6 bases). This receptor was taken from a woman aged 45 to 65 with Graves' hyperthyroidism. Sequences were obtained from blood. CDR3 in DNA: TGTGCCAGCAGCACCCGGACAGCAGCCCAAGAGACCCAGTACTTC. This encodes CASSTRTAAQETQYF.